The 29 T cell receptor beta chains below all came from one sample that was sequenced in a study of T cells and Merkel cell carcinoma outcomes. The table came from immunoSEQ multiplex PCR; TCRdb's copy has only in-frame clones and leaves some out. The profile covers 15,000 to 25,000 clones, with approximately 80% appearing a single time and approximately 3.1% taken by the ten largest. Material: tumor tissue from Merkel cell carcinoma. These receptor sequences come from a human donor with Merkel cell carcinoma.

J is TRBJ2-6 and V is TRBV27; D gene uncertain. V lost 2 bases and J lost 4, with 12 bases in between. This CDR3 is built from 16 residues. Germline V gene sequence: CDR1 MNHEY, CDR2 SMNVEV (reference sequence). The CDR3 sequence is CASSLIGSSGANVLTF. CDR3 DNA sequence: TGTGCCAGCAGTTTAATTGGGTCATCGGGGGCCAACGTCCTGACTTTC.

V and J are TRBV9 and TRBJ1-5, with unresolved D. This CDR3 region has 14 residues. In germline, CDR1 is SGDLS, CDR2 YYNGEE. V shed 0 bases and J shed 6 bases, with 10 bases lying between them. The CDR3 bases are TGTGCCAGCAGCGTAGGAGGCCGCGGTCAGCCCCAGCATTTT. Translating gives CASSVGGRGQPQHF.

V and J are TRBV19 and TRBJ2-1; D is unresolved. Trimming cost V 5 bases and J 8 bases, with 7 bases left between them. CDR1 and CDR2 (germline): LNHDA, SQIVND (reference sequence). This CDR3 region has 11 residues. The CDR3 region is CASSLWDEQFF. CDR3 bases: TGTGCCAGTAGTCTATGGGATGAGCAGTTCTTC.

This clone was found once. The chain couples TRBV6-5 to TRBJ2-7, with D maybe TRBD1 (6 bases). The germline CDR1 and CDR2 sequences are MNHEY and SVGAGI. The CDR3 contains 12 residues. As DNA, the CDR3 is TGTGCTTCGCAGGGGCGATTCTACGAGCAGTACTTC. It codes for CASQGRFYEQYF.

This clone was recorded only once. The V and J genes are TRBV4-1 and TRBJ1-5; D is uncertain. The CDR3 length is 16 residues. V was clipped by 0 bases and J by 7 bases, with 16 bases between them. CDR1 MGHRA and CDR2 YSYEKL come from the germline V gene. The CDR3 spells CASSQDMSIGGQPQHF. In DNA, the CDR3 is TGCGCCAGCAGCCAAGATATGTCGATAGGCGGGCAGCCCCAGCATTTT.

The chain recombines TRBV5-5 with TRBJ1-1; D is ambiguous. V shed 0 bases and J shed 0 bases, with 6 bases lying between them. The CDR3 has 14 amino acids. Germline V gives CDR1 SGHKS, CDR2 YYEKEE (reference sequence). The CDR3 protein is CASSLASVNTEAFF. The CDR3 coding sequence is TGTGCCAGCAGCTTGGCGTCGGTGAACACTGAAGCTTTCTTT.

The V and J genes are TRBV6-5 and TRBJ1-3; D is unclear. CDR3 length equals 13 residues. Germline CDR1 MNHEY, CDR2 SVGAGI. V lost 2 bases, J lost 4 bases, and 6 bases lay in between. The CDR3 reads CASSYGRGNTIYF. The DNA for the CDR3 is TGTGCCAGCAGTTACGGCCGGGGAAACACCATATATTTT.

This clone was seen a single time. V gene TRBV5-1 combines with J gene TRBJ2-5; D might be TRBD1 or TRBD2, each matching 5 bases. Germline-derived CDR1 and CDR2 are SGHRS and YFSETQ. V was trimmed by 3 bases and J by 8 bases, leaving 17 bases between them. This CDR3 is 14 amino acids long. The CDR3 coding sequence is TGCGCCAGCAGCTCTGGGACGGCGAAGCCTACCCAGTACTTC. Protein: CASSSGTAKPTQYF.

J is TRBJ2-7 and V is TRBV6-1; D remains unclear. Germline CDR1 reads MNHNS; CDR2 reads SASEGT. With 2 bases removed from V and 1 base from J, the gap between germline ends came to 6 bases. This CDR3 has 13 amino acids. The CDR3 is CASSEWASYEQYF. As DNA, the CDR3 is TGTGCCAGCAGTGAATGGGCTTCCTACGAGCAGTACTTC.

The chain recombines TRBV27 with TRBJ2-4; possible D gene TRBD2, 5 bases. The V end was cut by 5 bases, the J end by 4 bases, with 6 bases between. Germline V gene data show CDR1 as MNHEY and CDR2 as SMNVEV (reference sequence). This CDR3 is 12 amino acids long. CDR3: CASSPGKNIQYF. CDR3 DNA sequence: TGTGCCAGCAGTCCGGGAAAAAACATTCAGTACTTC.

The chain has TRBV5-1 and TRBJ2-3, with 9 bases aligning to TRBD1. From germline, CDR1 is SGHRS and CDR2 YFSETQ. There are 18 residues in the CDR3. V lost 4 bases and J lost 4; bases outside the gene matches: 16. The CDR3 bases are TGCGCCAGCAGCCCGACAAACTCACGGACAGGGGTCCCAGATACGCAGTATTTT. Translated: CASSPTNSRTGVPDTQYF.

This clone was observed once. The genes are TRBV4-1 and TRBJ2-5, with no clear D. Trimming took 0 bases from V and 2 from J, leaving 13 bases between them. This CDR3 spans 16 amino acids. Germline V lookup: CDR1 MGHRA, CDR2 YSYEKL. CDR3 in DNA: TGCGCCAGCAGCCAAGAAGACTGGAGTCCACAAGAGACCCAGTACTTC. Amino acids: CASSQEDWSPQETQYF.

The chain uses TRBV7-8 and TRBJ1-1; 10 bases map to TRBD1. The CDR3 totals 14 residues. With V trimmed by 4 bases and J by 2 bases, 1 base remained unmatched. Germline CDR1 is SGHVS and CDR2 is FQNEAQ. The CDR3, as DNA: TGTGCCAGCAGCTGGACAGGGGGTAACACTGAAGCTTTCTTT. Amino acids: CASSWTGGNTEAFF.

With respect to this clone: At one of its ends the junction is not consistent with the germline gene, which may arise from a read error. The V gene is TRBV2, the J gene TRBJ1-5, with TRBD1 identical over 9 bases. The CDR3 spans 12 residues. Germline V gene lookup returns CDR1 SNHLY and CDR2 FYNNEI. CDR3 loop: CASGTGIQLQHF. The CDR3 region has the DNA TGTGCCAGCGGGACAGGGATCCAGCTCCAGCATTTT.

This clone was seen once. The junction shows a germline mismatch at one end, possibly a read error. The sample holds other DNA sequences that translate to the same CDR3. This chain joins TRBV5-6 and TRBJ2-3, with D possibly TRBD1 on 6 matching bases. CDR3 size: 15 residues. Germline V gene lookup returns CDR1 SGHDT and CDR2 YYEEEE. The CDR3 region is CASSLVRRRTDTQYF. CDR3 DNA: TGTGCCAGCAGCTTGGTTAGACGTCGGACAGATACGCAATATTTT.

The V and J genes are TRBV10-2 and TRBJ2-7; D call uncertain. The germline V gene has CDR1 WSHSY and CDR2 SAAADI. V was trimmed by 0 bases and J by 4 bases, leaving 7 bases between them. This CDR3 is 13 amino acids long. The CDR3 here is CASSESGVYEQYF. In DNA form, the CDR3 reads TGCGCCAGCAGTGAGTCAGGCGTTTACGAGCAGTACTTC.

The genes are TRBV5-1 and TRBJ2-3; the D is unclear. The V end lost 0 bases, the J end lost 7 bases, and 6 bases lay between the germline ends. This CDR3 contains 12 residues. The germline gives CDR1 SGHRS, CDR2 YFSETQ. The CDR3 bases are TGCGCCAGCAGCTTGGGAGGTTATACGCAGTATTTT. This gives the protein CASSLGGYTQYF.

The chain combines TRBV13 with TRBJ1-2; 7 bases are a match to TRBD1. Germline loops: CDR1 PRHDT, CDR2 FYEKMQ (reference sequence). V trimming: 4 bases; J trimming: 9 bases; junction bases outside the gene matches: 11. The CDR3 spans 14 residues. For the CDR3, the DNA is TGTGCCAGCAGCTCTCAGGGGGGATCAAAGAGCTACACCTTC. Translating gives CASSSQGGSKSYTF.

The gene calls are TRBV5-1 and TRBJ2-5; TRBD2 matches 7 bases. The CDR3 length is 14 residues. V was clipped by 4 bases and J by 1 base; unmatched bases: 4. Germline CDR1 is SGHRS and CDR2 is YFSETQ. CDR3 nucleotide sequence: TGCGCCAGCAGCCTGTTAGCGGGCCAAGAGACCCAGTACTTC. This codes for CASSLLAGQETQYF. Full variable domain (remainder filled in from reference TRBV5-1 and TRBJ2-5): KAGVTQTPRYLIKTRGQQVTLSCSPISGHRSVSWYQQTPGQGLQFLFEYFSETQRNKGNFPGRFSGRQFSNSRSEMNVSTLELGDSALYLCASSLLAGQETQYFGPGTRLLVL.

The chain has TRBV27 and TRBJ2-7; D possibly corresponds to TRBD2 (5 bases). CDR1 is MNHEY, CDR2 SMNVEV, per germline (reference sequence). CDR3 length equals 13 residues. Trimming left V 3 bases short and J 6 bases short, with 12 bases between. CDR3: CASSFGELREQYF. CDR3 coding DNA: TGTGCCAGCAGTTTTGGGGAGCTACGCGAGCAGTACTTC.

The V gene is TRBV5-1, the J gene TRBJ2-2; possibly TRBD1 or TRBD2 for D (5 bases each). V lost 4 bases and J 0 bases, leaving 10 bases between the germline ends. The CDR3 covers 15 residues. Germline assignment: CDR1 SGHRS and CDR2 YFSETQ. CDR3 DNA sequence: TGCGCCAGCAGCCCCGGGACGACGAACACCGGGGAGCTGTTTTTT. Amino acid sequence: CASSPGTTNTGELFF.

V usage is TRBV29-1 and J usage is TRBJ2-4; TRBD1 matches at 10 bases. Unmatched junction bases numbered 8, after V lost 6 bases and J lost 3 bases. CDR1 and CDR2 (germline): SQVTM, ANQGSEA. This CDR3 is 15 amino acids long. The CDR3 region has the DNA TGCAGCGTCGAGGGACAGGGGTTTTACAAAAACATTCAGTACTTC. Its translation is CSVEGQGFYKNIQYF.

The count of this clone is one. The chain uses TRBV5-6 and TRBJ1-1; 7 bases line up with TRBD1. The CDR3 consists of 17 residues. V shed 1 base and J 2 bases; nucleotides not matched to a gene: 11. From germline, CDR1 is SGHDT and CDR2 YYEEEE. The CDR3 loop is CASSLWAGDRENTEAFF. CDR3 coding DNA: TGTGCCAGCAGCTTGTGGGCCGGCGACAGGGAAAACACTGAAGCTTTCTTT.

The chain recombines TRBV7-9 with TRBJ1-4; D possibly corresponds to TRBD1 (5 bases). This CDR3 is 17 amino acids long. CDR1 is SEHNR and CDR2 is FQNEAQ in the germline V gene (reference sequence). V gave up 5 bases and J gave up 3 bases, with 19 bases separating them. The CDR3, as DNA: TGTGCCAGCAGCACCCGGGGGAGGGTGGTGGCTAATGAAAAACTGTTTTTT. This gives the protein CASSTRGRVVANEKLFF. Looking up the rest from reference TRBV7-9 and TRBJ1-4 gives the full variable domain: DTGVSQNPRHKITKRGQNVTFRCDPISEHNRLYWYRQTLGQGPEFLTYFQNEAQLEKSRLLSDRFSAERPKGSFSTLEIQRTEQGDSAMYLCASSTRGRVVANEKLFFGSGTQLSVL.

This clone was seen a few times. V usage is TRBV7-3 and J usage is TRBJ2-7, with 8 bases aligning to TRBD2. Germline V gene lookup returns CDR1 SGHTA and CDR2 FQGTGA. The CDR3 spans 16 residues. Losses at the gene ends were 3 bases for V and 2 bases for J; bases not matched to a gene: 9. The CDR3 sequence: CASSFGGGRLPYEQYF. As DNA, the CDR3 is TGTGCCAGCAGCTTCGGCGGGGGGCGTCTTCCCTACGAGCAGTACTTC.

The chain combines TRBV7-9 with TRBJ2-7, with a possible D match to TRBD1 (6 bases). Germline V gene sequence: CDR1 SEHNR, CDR2 FQNEAQ (reference sequence). CDR3 size: 15 residues. V lost 3 bases, J lost 1 base, and 13 bases lay in between. CDR3 bases: TGTGCCAGCAGCTTTAGTCAGGGGCGGTCCTACGAGCAGTACTTC. It specifies CASSFSQGRSYEQYF.

The chain has TRBV11-2 and TRBJ2-2, with TRBD1 matching 7 bases. Per the germline V gene, CDR1 is SGHAT and CDR2 is FQNNGV. The CDR3 length is 14 residues. The J segment lost 7 bases and the V segment lost 4 bases, leaving 6 bases of the junction unmatched. DNA for the CDR3: TGTGCCAGCAGCTCGGGGACAGAGGGCGGGGAGCTGTTTTTT. Its protein product is CASSSGTEGGELFF.

This clone was recorded only once. The chain joins TRBV7-9 to TRBJ1-1; D is perhaps TRBD1 (6 bases). Germline CDR1 SEHNR, CDR2 FQNEAQ (reference sequence). Trimming removed 3 bases at V and 3 bases at J, with 17 bases between. The CDR3 has 16 amino acids. CDR3 bases: TGTGCCAGCAGCTTGGGGCAGGGGTCTTCGTACACTGAAGCTTTCTTT. Protein sequence: CASSLGQGSSYTEAFF. Combining the CDR3 with reference TRBV7-9 and TRBJ1-1 gives the whole variable domain DTGVSQNPRHKITKRGQNVTFRCDPISEHNRLYWYRQTLGQGPEFLTYFQNEAQLEKSRLLSDRFSAERPKGSFSTLEIQRTEQGDSAMYLCASSLGQGSSYTEAFFGQGTRLTVV.

The chain carries TRBV29-1 and TRBJ1-5, with D unresolved. This CDR3 has 14 residues. V was shortened by 4 bases and J by 2 bases, with 12 bases between the two germline ends. Germline loops: CDR1 SQVTM, CDR2 ANQGSEA. The DNA of the CDR3 is TGCAGCGTTGTTGTAGAGGCGGGCAATCAGCCCCAGCATTTT. This encodes CSVVVEAGNQPQHF.